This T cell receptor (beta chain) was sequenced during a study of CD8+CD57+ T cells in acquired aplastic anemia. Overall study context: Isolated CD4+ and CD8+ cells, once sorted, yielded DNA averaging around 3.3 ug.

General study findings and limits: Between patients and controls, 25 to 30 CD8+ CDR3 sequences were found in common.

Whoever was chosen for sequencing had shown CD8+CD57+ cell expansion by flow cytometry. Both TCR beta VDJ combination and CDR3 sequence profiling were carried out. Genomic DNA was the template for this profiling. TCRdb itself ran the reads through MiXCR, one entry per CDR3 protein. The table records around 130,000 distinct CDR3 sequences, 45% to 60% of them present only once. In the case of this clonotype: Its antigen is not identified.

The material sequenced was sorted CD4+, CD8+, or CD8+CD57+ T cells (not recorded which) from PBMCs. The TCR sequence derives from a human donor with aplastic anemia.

Written as DNA, the CDR3 is TGTGCCAGCAGCTTAGAGGAGAATTCACCCCTCCACTTT. Protein product: CASSLEENSPLHF. This chain uses TRBV7-6 with TRBJ1-6; D unclear. Trimming shortened V by 1 base and J by 7 bases, and 5 bases separated the two germline ends. The V gene's germline CDR1 is SGHVS and CDR2 FNYEAQ. The CDR3 totals 13 residues. Combining the CDR3 with reference TRBV7-6 and TRBJ1-6 gives the whole variable domain GAGVSQSPRYKVTKRGQDVALRCDPISGHVSLYWYRQALGQGPEFLTYFNYEAQQDKSGLPNDRFSAERPEGSISTLTIQRTEQRDSAMYRCASSLEENSPLHFGNGTRLTVT.